There are a few counts of the clone carrying this T cell receptor beta chain. These data belong to a study of CD8+ T cells in alopecia areata. Extraction and reverse transcription of RNA yielded cDNA as the sequencing template. Generated by immunoSEQ multiplex PCR, the TCRdb table keeps only in-frame clones and is missing some. The data hold approximately 89,000 clones, with 51% observed a single time. V lost 0 bases to trimming and J lost 7 bases, with 12 bases between them. The germline CDR1 and CDR2 sequences are SGHDN and FVKESK. The CDR3 covers 15 residues. Sequenced sample: NKG2D-high CD8+ T cells sorted from blood. The source is a human donor with alopecia areata. V gene TRBV14 combines with J gene TRBJ1-4; D is ambiguous. Here the CDR3 DNA reads TGTGCCAGCAGCCAAGATCAGGTCCGGATTGAAAAACTGTTTTTT. This codes for CASSQDQVRIEKLFF.